The source of this T cell receptor (beta chain) is a study of blood T cell repertoires in COVID-19. Study at large: Both acute and convalescent COVID-19 samples were obtained from the United States, Italy and Spain. From T cells, B-cell-depleted T cells, or PBMCs came the material, which was cDNA or gDNA.

CDR3 length: 15 residues. Germline loops: CDR1 SGHKS, CDR2 YYEKEE (reference sequence). V lost 3 bases and J lost 5, with 15 bases in between. Authors' methods: Nucleated cell number was recorded as an estimate derived from reference gene primer amplification. Clones were read by immunoSEQ multiplex PCR, and TCRdb kept only the in-frame ones, dropping some. D and trimming come from the DNA, and the V and J calls and clone size come from that table. The sample has tens of thousands of clones; around 85% are singletons. The receptor was derived from a human donor in a cohort sampled during active COVID-19. The gene calls are TRBV5-5 and TRBJ2-1; weak D call: TRBD2 (6 bases). The sequenced sample consisted of peripheral blood. The CDR3 coding sequence is TGTGCCAGCAGCTCCCCCGGCGGGGCCAACAATGAGCAGTTCTTC. Amino acids: CASSSPGGANNEQFF.